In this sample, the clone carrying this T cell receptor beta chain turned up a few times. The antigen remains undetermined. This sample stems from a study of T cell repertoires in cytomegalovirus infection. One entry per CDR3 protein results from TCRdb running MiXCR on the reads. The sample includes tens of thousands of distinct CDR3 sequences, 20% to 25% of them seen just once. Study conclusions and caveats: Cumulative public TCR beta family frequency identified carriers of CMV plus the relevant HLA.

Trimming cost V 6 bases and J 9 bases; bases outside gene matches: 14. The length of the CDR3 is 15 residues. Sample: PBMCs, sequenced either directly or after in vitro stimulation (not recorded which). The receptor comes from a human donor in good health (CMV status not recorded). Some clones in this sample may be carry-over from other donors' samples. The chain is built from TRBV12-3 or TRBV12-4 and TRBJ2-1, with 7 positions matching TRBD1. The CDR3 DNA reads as TGTGCCAGCAGAGCCACAGGGGTCAGATTTGCTGAGCAGTTCTTC. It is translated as CASRATGVRFAEQFF.